This record concerns one T cell receptor beta chain sequence. The assay was immunoSEQ multiplex PCR, and TCRdb's table has in-frame clones only and misses some. The sample yields roughly 110,000 clones, approximately 91% seen once. The sample comes from a study of blood T cell repertoires in COVID-19. Overall study context: Acute-phase and convalescent COVID-19 samples originated in the United States, Italy and Spain. Sources were T cells, B-cell-depleted T cells, or PBMCs; the material itself was cDNA or gDNA.

CDR1 MDHEN and CDR2 SYDVKM come from the germline V gene. The CDR3 is made up of 17 amino acids. The V and J ends lost 2 bases and 0 bases respectively, with 16 bases between them. This sequence was found in a woman in her 70s who had recovered from COVID-19. This chain uses TRBV28 with TRBJ1-1, with D perhaps matching TRBD1 (5 bases). The specimen sequenced was peripheral blood. CDR3 in amino acids: CASSLILQGFMNTEAFF. For the CDR3, the DNA is TGTGCCAGCAGTTTAATTCTTCAGGGATTCATGAACACTGAAGCTTTCTTT.